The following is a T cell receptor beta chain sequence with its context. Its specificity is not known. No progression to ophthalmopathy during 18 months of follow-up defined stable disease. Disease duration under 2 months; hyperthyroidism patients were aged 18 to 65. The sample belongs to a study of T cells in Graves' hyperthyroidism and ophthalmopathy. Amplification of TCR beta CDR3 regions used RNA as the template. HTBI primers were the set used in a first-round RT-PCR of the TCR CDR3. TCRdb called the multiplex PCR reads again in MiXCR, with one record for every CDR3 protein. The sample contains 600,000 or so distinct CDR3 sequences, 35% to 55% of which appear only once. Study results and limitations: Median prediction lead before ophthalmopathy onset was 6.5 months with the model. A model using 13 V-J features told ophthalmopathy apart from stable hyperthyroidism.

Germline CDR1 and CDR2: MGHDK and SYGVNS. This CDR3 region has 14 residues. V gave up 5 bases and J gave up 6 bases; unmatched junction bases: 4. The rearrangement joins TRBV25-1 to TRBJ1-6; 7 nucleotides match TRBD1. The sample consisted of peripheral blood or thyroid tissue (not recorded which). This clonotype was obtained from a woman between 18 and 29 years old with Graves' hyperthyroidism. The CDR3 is CASSHDRANSPLHF. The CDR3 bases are TGTGCCAGCAGTCATGACAGGGCTAATTCACCCCTCCACTTT.